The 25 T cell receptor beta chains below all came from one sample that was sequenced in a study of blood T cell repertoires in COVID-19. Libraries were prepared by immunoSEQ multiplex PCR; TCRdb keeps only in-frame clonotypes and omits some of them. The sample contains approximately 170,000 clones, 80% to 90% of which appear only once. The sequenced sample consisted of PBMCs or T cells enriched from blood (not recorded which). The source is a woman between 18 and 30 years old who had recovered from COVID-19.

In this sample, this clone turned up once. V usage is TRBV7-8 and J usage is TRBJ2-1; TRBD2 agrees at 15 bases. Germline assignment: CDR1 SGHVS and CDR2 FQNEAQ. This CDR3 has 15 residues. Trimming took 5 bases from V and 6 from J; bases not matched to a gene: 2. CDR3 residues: CASSAGLAGGNEQFF. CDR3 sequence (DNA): TGTGCCAGCAGCGCGGGACTAGCGGGGGGCAATGAGCAGTTCTTC. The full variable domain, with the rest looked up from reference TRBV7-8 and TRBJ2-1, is GAGVSQSPRYKVAKRGQDVALRCDPISGHVSLFWYQQALGQGPEFLTYFQNEAQLDKSGLPSDRFFAERPEGSVSTLKIQRTQQEDSAVYLCASSAGLAGGNEQFFGPGTRLTVL.

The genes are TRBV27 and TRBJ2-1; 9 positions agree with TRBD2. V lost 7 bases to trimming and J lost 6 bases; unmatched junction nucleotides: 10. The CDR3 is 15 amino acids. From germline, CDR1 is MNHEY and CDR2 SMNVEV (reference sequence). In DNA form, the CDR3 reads TGTGCCAGCACCCTAGCGGGAATAGGGGCCAATGAGCAGTTCTTC. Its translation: CASTLAGIGANEQFF.

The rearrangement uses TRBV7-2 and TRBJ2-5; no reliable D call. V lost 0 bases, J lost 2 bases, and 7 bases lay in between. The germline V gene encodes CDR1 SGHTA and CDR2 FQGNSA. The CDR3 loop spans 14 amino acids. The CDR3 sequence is CASSLAGKQETQYF. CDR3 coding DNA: TGTGCCAGCAGCTTAGCTGGCAAACAAGAGACCCAGTACTTC. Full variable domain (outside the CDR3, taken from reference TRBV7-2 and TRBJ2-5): GAGVSQSPSNKVTEKGKDVELRCDPISGHTALYWYRQSLGQGLEFLIYFQGNSAPDKSGLPSDRFSAERTGGSVSTLTIQRTQQEDSAVYLCASSLAGKQETQYFGPGTRLLVL.

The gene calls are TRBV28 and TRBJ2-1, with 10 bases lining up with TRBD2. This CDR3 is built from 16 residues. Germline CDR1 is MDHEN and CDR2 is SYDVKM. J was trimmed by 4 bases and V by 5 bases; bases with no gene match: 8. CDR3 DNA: TGTGCCAGCAGTAGCGGGAGGGTGGGAAAGTACAATGAGCAGTTCTTC. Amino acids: CASSSGRVGKYNEQFF.

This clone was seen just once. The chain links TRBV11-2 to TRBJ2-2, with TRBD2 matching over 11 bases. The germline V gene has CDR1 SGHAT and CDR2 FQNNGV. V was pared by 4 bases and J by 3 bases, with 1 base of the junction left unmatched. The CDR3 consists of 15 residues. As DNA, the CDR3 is TGTGCCAGCAGCTCACTAGCGGGAGACACCGGGGAGCTGTTTTTT. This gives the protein CASSSLAGDTGELFF.

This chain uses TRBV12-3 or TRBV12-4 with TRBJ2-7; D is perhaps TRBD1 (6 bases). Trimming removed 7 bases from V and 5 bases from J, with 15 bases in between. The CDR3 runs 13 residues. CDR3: CASTPRGSDEQYF. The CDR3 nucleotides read TGTGCCAGCACCCCTAGGGGGTCGGACGAGCAGTACTTC.

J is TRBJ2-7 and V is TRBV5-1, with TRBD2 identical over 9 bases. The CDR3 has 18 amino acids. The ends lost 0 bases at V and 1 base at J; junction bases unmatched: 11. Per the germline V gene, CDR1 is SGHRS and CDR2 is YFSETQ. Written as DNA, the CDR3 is TGCGCCAGCAGCTTGGCTACGTCCACTAGCGGGCATTCCTACGAGCAGTACTTC. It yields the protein CASSLATSTSGHSYEQYF.

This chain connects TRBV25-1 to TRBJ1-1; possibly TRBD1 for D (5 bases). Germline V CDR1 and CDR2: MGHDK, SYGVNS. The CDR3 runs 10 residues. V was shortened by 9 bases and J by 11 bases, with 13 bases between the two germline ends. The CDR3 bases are TGTGCCAGTACGGGGGAGACGGCTTTCTTT. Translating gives CASTGETAFF. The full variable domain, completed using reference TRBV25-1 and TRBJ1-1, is EADIYQTPRYLVIGTGKKITLECSQTMGHDKMYWYQQDPGMELHLIHYSYGVNSTEKGDLSSESTVSRIRTEHFPLTLESARPSHTSQYLCASTGETAFFGQGTRLTVV.

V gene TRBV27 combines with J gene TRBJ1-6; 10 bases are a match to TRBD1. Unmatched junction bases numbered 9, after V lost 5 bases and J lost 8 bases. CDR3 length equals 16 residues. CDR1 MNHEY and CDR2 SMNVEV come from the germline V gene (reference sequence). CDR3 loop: CASSPLVTGGDSPLHF. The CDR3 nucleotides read TGTGCCAGCAGTCCGCTAGTGACAGGGGGCGATTCACCCCTCCACTTT.

The CDR3: CASSEFSGSSSYNEQFF. The CDR3 DNA reads TGTGCCAGCAGTGAATTCTCCGGGAGCAGCTCCTACAATGAGCAGTTCTTC. The chain uses TRBV6-1 and TRBJ2-1; D is perhaps TRBD2 (6 bases). The V gene lost 2 bases and the J gene lost 0 bases, with 14 bases spanning the gap. Germline CDR1 MNHNS, CDR2 SASEGT. The CDR3 is 17 amino acids.

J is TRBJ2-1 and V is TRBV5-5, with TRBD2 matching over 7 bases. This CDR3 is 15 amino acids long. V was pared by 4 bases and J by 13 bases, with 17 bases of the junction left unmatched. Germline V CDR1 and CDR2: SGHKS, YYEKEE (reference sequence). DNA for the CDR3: TGTGCCAGCAGCACGGGGGGAGCAGGAGTTAGAAACCAGTTCTTC. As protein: CASSTGGAGVRNQFF.

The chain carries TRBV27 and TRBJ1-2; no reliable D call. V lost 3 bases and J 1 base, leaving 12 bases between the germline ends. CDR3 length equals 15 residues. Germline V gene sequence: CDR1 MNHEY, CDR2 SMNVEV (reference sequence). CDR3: CASSFSPGLNYGYTF. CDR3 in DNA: TGTGCCAGCAGTTTTTCGCCAGGACTTAACTATGGCTACACCTTC.

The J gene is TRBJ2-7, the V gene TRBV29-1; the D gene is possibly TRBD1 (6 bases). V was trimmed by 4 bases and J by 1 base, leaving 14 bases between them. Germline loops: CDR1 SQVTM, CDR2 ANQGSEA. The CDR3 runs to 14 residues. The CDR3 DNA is TGCAGCGTTGGAACAGGGCCAAGGTCCTACGAGCAGTACTTC. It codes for CSVGTGPRSYEQYF.

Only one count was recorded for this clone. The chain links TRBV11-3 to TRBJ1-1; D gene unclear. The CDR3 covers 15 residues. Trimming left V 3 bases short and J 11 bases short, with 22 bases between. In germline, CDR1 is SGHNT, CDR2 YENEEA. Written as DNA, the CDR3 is TGTGCCAGCAGCTTTTCTTTTCAAGAACAATTTCTGGCTTTCTTT. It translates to CASSFSFQEQFLAFF.

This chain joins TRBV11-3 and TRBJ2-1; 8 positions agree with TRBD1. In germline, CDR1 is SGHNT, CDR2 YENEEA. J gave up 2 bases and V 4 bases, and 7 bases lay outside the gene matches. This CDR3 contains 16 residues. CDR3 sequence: CASSSGTGGPYNEQFF. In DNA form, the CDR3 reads TGTGCCAGCAGCTCCGGTACAGGGGGACCCTACAATGAGCAGTTCTTC.

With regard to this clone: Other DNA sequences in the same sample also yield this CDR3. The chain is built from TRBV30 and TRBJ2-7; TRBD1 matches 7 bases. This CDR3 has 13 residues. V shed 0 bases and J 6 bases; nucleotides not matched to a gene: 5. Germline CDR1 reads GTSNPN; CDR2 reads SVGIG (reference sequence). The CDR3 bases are TGTGCCTGGAGTGTACAGGGGTCCCGCGAGCAGTACTTC. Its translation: CAWSVQGSREQYF.

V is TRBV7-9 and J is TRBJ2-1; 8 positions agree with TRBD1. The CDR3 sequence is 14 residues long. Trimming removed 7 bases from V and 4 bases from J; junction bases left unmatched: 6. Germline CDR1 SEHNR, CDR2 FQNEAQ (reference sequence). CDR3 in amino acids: CASTAGGAYNEQFF. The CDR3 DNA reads TGTGCCAGCACCGCAGGGGGCGCATACAATGAGCAGTTCTTC.

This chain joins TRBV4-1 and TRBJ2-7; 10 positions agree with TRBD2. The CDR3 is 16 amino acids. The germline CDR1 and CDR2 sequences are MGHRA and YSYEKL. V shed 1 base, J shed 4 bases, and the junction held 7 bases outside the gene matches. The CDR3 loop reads CASSQAPSGSMYEQYF. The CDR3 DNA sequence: TGCGCCAGCAGCCAAGCGCCTAGCGGGAGTATGTACGAGCAGTACTTC.

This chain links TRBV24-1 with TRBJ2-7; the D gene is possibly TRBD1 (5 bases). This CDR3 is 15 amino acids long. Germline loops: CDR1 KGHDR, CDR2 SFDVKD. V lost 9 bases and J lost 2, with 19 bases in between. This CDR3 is CATRKNQGSPYEQYF. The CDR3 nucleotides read TGTGCCACCCGAAAAAACCAGGGAAGCCCCTACGAGCAGTACTTC.

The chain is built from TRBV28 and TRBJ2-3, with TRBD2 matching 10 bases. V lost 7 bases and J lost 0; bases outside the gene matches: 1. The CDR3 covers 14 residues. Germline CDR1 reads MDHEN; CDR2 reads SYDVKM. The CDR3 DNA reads TGTGCCAGCACTAGCGGGGGTAGCACAGATACGCAGTATTTT. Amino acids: CASTSGGSTDTQYF.

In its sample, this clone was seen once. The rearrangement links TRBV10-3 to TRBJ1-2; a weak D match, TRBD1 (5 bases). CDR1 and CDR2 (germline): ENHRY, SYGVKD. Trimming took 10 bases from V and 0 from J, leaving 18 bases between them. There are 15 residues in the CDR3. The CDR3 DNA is TGTGCCACCGACGGGGGTCGGGATTCTAACTATGGCTACACCTTC. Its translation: CATDGGRDSNYGYTF.

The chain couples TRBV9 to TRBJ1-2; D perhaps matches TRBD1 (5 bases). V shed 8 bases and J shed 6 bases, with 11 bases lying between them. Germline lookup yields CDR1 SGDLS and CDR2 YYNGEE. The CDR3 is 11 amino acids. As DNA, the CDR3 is TGTGCCAGTGAAGGGGCGCATGGCTACACCTTC. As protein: CASEGAHGYTF.

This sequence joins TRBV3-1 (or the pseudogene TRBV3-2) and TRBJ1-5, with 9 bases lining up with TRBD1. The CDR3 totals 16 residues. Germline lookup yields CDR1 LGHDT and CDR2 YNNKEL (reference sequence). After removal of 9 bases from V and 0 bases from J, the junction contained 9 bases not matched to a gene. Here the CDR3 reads CASSFGTGFSNQPQHF. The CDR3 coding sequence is TGTGCCAGTAGTTTCGGGACAGGGTTTAGCAATCAGCCCCAGCATTTT.

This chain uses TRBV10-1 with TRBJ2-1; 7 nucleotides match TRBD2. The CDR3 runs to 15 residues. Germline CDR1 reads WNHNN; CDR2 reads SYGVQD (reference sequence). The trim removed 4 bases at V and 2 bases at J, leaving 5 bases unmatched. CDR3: CASSGQTSTYNEQFF. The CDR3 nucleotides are TGCGCCAGCAGTGGACAGACTAGCACCTACAATGAGCAGTTCTTC.

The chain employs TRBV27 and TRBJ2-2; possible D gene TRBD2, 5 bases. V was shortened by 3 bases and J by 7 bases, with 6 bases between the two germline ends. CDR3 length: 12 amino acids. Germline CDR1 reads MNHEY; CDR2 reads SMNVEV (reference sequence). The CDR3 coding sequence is TGTGCCAGCAGTTTTGGGAGCGGGGAGCTGTTTTTT. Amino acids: CASSFGSGELFF.